Presented here are 20 T cell receptor beta chains from one specimen sequenced in a study of T cell changes during pregnancy in multiple sclerosis. TCRdb's copy holds only in-frame clones and misses some; the assay was immunoSEQ multiplex PCR. The data hold some 87,000 clones, with about 92% observed a single time. Sample: peripheral blood, taken in the first trimester of pregnancy. These receptors came from a female donor with multiple sclerosis, enrolled in a pregnancy study.

V and J are TRBV19 and TRBJ2-7; 12 bases map to TRBD2. The CDR3 extends over 17 amino acids. In germline, CDR1 is LNHDA, CDR2 SQIVND (reference sequence). Trimming removed 5 bases from V and 0 bases from J; junction bases left unmatched: 8. Here the CDR3 DNA reads TGTGCCAGTAGTCCCTGGACTAGCGGGATAATCTCCTACGAGCAGTACTTC. This sequence encodes CASSPWTSGIISYEQYF.

The gene calls are TRBV5-6 and TRBJ1-1; 7 nucleotides line up with TRBD1. Germline values: CDR1 SGHDT, CDR2 YYEEEE. The ends lost 3 bases at V and 10 bases at J; junction bases unmatched: 6. The CDR3 is made up of 12 amino acids. The CDR3 reads CASSWRQGRAFF. In DNA, the CDR3 is TGTGCCAGCAGCTGGAGACAGGGTAGAGCTTTCTTT.

The DNA for the CDR3 is TGTGCCTGGAGTGGAGGACAGGGAAGTTTAAATGAGCAGTTCTTC. Translation gives CAWSGGQGSLNEQFF. The chain has TRBV30 and TRBJ2-1; 8 positions agree with TRBD1. Germline CDR1 is GTSNPN and CDR2 is SVGIG (reference sequence). V lost 1 base and J lost 7; bases outside the gene matches: 9. This CDR3 spans 15 amino acids.

The CDR3 is CASMRERQETQYF. Here the CDR3 DNA reads TGTGCCAGCATGCGGGAGCGTCAAGAGACCCAGTACTTC. The chain employs TRBV2 and TRBJ2-5, with TRBD2 matching over 7 bases. V trimming: 7 bases; J trimming: 2 bases; junction bases outside the gene matches: 4. CDR1 SNHLY and CDR2 FYNNEI come from the germline V gene. This CDR3 spans 13 amino acids.

This chain joins TRBV11-2 and TRBJ1-3, with 7 bases aligning to TRBD1. The CDR3 is 15 amino acids. CDR1 and CDR2 from the germline V gene are SGHAT and FQNNGV. Trimming removed 2 bases from V and 2 bases from J; junction bases left unmatched: 3. In DNA, the CDR3 is TGTGCCAGCAGCTTAACAGGGACAGCTGGAAACACCATATATTTT. It translates to CASSLTGTAGNTIYF.

The J gene is TRBJ2-7, the V gene TRBV6-1, with 7 bases fitting TRBD1. Germline V CDR1 and CDR2: MNHNS, SASEGT. J gave up 10 bases and V 0 bases, and 9 bases lay outside the gene matches. The CDR3 is 14 amino acids. Here the CDR3 DNA reads TGTGCCAGCAGTGAAGCGGGACAGCGTTCTACTCAGTACTTC. Its protein is CASSEAGQRSTQYF.

The gene calls are TRBV7-2 and TRBJ2-1; 8 bases fit TRBD2. The length of the CDR3 is 17 residues. The germline V gene has CDR1 SGHTA and CDR2 FQGNSA. V shed 0 bases, J shed 4 bases, and the junction held 8 bases outside the gene matches. Written as DNA, the CDR3 is TGTGCCAGCAGCTTAGCGTTTGCGGGAGGCTCTTACAATGAGCAGTTCTTC. Protein: CASSLAFAGGSYNEQFF.

This clone was observed once. The genes are TRBV18 and TRBJ2-5; a possible D gene is TRBD2 (5 bases). V was cut by 0 bases and J by 4 bases, with 12 bases left in between. From germline, CDR1 is KGHSH and CDR2 LQKENI. The CDR3 is made up of 15 amino acids. The CDR3 region is CASSPPSSSGETQYF. CDR3 nucleotide sequence: TGTGCCAGCTCACCACCGTCGTCAAGCGGAGAGACCCAGTACTTC.

The chain is built from TRBV10-3 and TRBJ1-3; unclear D gene. The CDR3 extends over 11 amino acids. V dropped 10 bases and J dropped 7 bases, with 11 bases sitting between them. Germline lookup yields CDR1 ENHRY and CDR2 SYGVKD. CDR3 sequence: CATFWANTIYF. CDR3 DNA: TGTGCCACCTTTTGGGCCAACACCATATATTTT.

This chain uses TRBV11-2 with TRBJ2-2; the match to TRBD1 covers 9 bases. The trim removed 6 bases at V and 4 bases at J, leaving 3 bases unmatched. The CDR3 totals 14 residues. From germline, CDR1 is SGHAT and CDR2 FQNNGV. DNA of the CDR3: TGTGCCAGCAGGGGACAGGGAGGCACCGGGGAGCTGTTTTTT. This codes for CASRGQGGTGELFF.

The genes are TRBV20-1 and TRBJ2-5; D remains ambiguous. This CDR3 comprises 10 residues. Trimming left V 3 bases short and J 4 bases short, with 3 bases between. Germline-derived CDR1 and CDR2 are DFQATT and SNEGSKA (reference sequence). The CDR3 sequence is CSARAETQYF. As DNA, the CDR3 is TGCAGTGCTAGGGCAGAGACCCAGTACTTC.

In this sample, this clone turned up once. The V and J genes are TRBV18 and TRBJ2-7; D is perhaps TRBD1 (6 bases). This CDR3 has 16 amino acids. Between the trimmed V and J ends, which lost 3 bases and 0 bases, there was a span of 15 bases. Germline V lookup: CDR1 KGHSH, CDR2 LQKENI. The CDR3, as DNA: TGTGCCAGCTCACCCGGGACACGGAAGAGCTCCTACGAGCAGTACTTC. Translating it yields CASSPGTRKSSYEQYF. Full variable domain (remainder filled in from reference TRBV18 and TRBJ2-7): NAGVMQNPRHLVRRRGQEARLRCSPMKGHSHVYWYRQLPEEGLKFMVYLQKENIIDESGMPKERFSAEFPKEGPSILRIQQVVRGDSAAYFCASSPGTRKSSYEQYFGPGTRLTVT.

This chain connects TRBV18 to TRBJ2-5; TRBD2 is a possible D gene (5 bases). V was trimmed by 3 bases and J by 3 bases, leaving 14 bases between them. Germline loops: CDR1 KGHSH, CDR2 LQKENI. There are 15 residues in the CDR3. The CDR3 sequence is CASSPIREGKETQYF. CDR3 DNA sequence: TGTGCCAGCTCACCTATCCGGGAAGGAAAAGAGACCCAGTACTTC.

The chain recombines TRBV19 with TRBJ2-2; possibly TRBD2 for D (5 bases). Germline loops: CDR1 LNHDA, CDR2 SQIVND (reference sequence). Trimming shortened V by 8 bases and J by 7 bases, and 17 bases separated the two germline ends. CDR3 length equals 14 residues. CDR3 coding DNA: TGTGCCAGTCGGCGGGCCCACGTGGTCGGGGAGCTGTTTTTT. Translating it yields CASRRAHVVGELFF.

The CDR3 sequence: CASRIGGGRLRPQHF. For the CDR3, the DNA is TGTGCCAGCAGAATCGGCGGGGGCCGATTGCGGCCCCAGCATTTT. This rearrangement joins TRBV28 to TRBJ1-5; possible D gene TRBD1, 6 bases. V was cut by 6 bases and J by 9 bases, with 21 bases left in between. Looked up from germline, CDR1 is MDHEN and CDR2 is SYDVKM. This CDR3 comprises 15 residues.

The chain employs TRBV7-9 and TRBJ1-5, with 7 bases lining up with TRBD1. This CDR3 is built from 14 residues. The germline gives CDR1 SEHNR, CDR2 FQNEAQ (reference sequence). Trimming cost V 5 bases and J 2 bases; bases outside gene matches: 3. CDR3 nucleotides: TGTGCCAGCAGCATTGACAGGGGCAATCAGCCCCAGCATTTT. Protein: CASSIDRGNQPQHF. The variable domain in full, with the rest retrieved from reference TRBV7-9 and TRBJ1-5, is DTGVSQNPRHKITKRGQNVTFRCDPISEHNRLYWYRQTLGQGPEFLTYFQNEAQLEKSRLLSDRFSAERPKGSFSTLEIQRTEQGDSAMYLCASSIDRGNQPQHFGDGTRLSIL.

This clone appeared once. This chain uses TRBV7-9 with TRBJ2-1, with D perhaps TRBD1 (6 bases). The V and J ends lost 5 bases and 8 bases respectively, with 10 bases between them. Germline CDR1 and CDR2: SEHNR and FQNEAQ (reference sequence). The CDR3 is 12 amino acids. CDR3 in amino acids: CASSRTEDEQFF. As DNA, the CDR3 is TGTGCCAGCAGCCGGACAGAAGATGAGCAGTTCTTC.

About this clone itself: Relative to the germline gene, one junction end is altered; a read error may explain this. The chain carries TRBV7-7 and TRBJ2-1; no firm D call. The CDR3 is made up of 16 amino acids. Germline CDR1 and CDR2: SSHAT and FNYEAQ (reference sequence). CDR3 region: CASSLDLTSLGNEQFF. The CDR3 bases are TGTGCTAGCAGCTTAGATCTGACATCATTAGGCAATGAGCAGTTCTTC. Filled out from reference TRBV7-7 and TRBJ2-1, the complete variable domain reads GAGVSQSPRYKVTKRGQDVTLRCDPISSHATLYWYQQALGQGPEFLTYFNYEAQPDKSGLPSDRFSAERPEGSISTLTIQRTEQRDSAMYRCASSLDLTSLGNEQFFGPGTRLTVL.

In DNA form, the CDR3 reads TGTGCCAGCAGCACGGCGGGCTCCTACAATGAGCAGTTCTTC. This encodes CASSTAGSYNEQFF. V is TRBV11-2 and J is TRBJ2-1; possibly TRBD2 for D (5 bases). Germline V gene sequence: CDR1 SGHAT, CDR2 FQNNGV. The CDR3 is 14 amino acids. The V end was cut by 5 bases, the J end by 0 bases, with 8 bases between. Filled out from reference TRBV11-2 and TRBJ2-1, the complete variable domain reads EAGVAQSPRYKIIEKRQSVAFWCNPISGHATLYWYQQILGQGPKLLIQFQNNGVVDDSQLPKDRFSAERLKGVDSTLKIQPAKLEDSAVYLCASSTAGSYNEQFFGPGTRLTVL.

Only one count was recorded for this clone. The chain joins TRBV30 to TRBJ2-1; 9 nucleotides agree with TRBD1. CDR3 length equals 11 residues. Trimming took 6 bases from V and 11 from J; bases not matched to a gene: 5. Germline V gene sequence: CDR1 GTSNPN, CDR2 SVGIG (reference sequence). As DNA, the CDR3 is TGTGCCTGCCTAACAGGGGGCAAGCAGTTCTTC. Translation gives CACLTGGKQFF.